Shown below are 14 T cell receptor beta chains from a single sample sequenced in a study of T cells after yellow fever vaccination. TCRdb reanalysed the 5' RACE reads using MiXCR and keeps one entry per CDR3 protein. The table lists approximately 580,000 distinct CDR3 sequences, roughly 17% of them singletons. The specimen comprised PBMCs, sampled 5 to 6 days after the first yellow fever vaccination. All receptors derive from a man younger than 30 who received the YFV17D yellow fever vaccine.

The rearrangement uses TRBV5-1 and TRBJ2-7; D possibly corresponds to TRBD2 (6 bases). V shed 5 bases and J shed 2 bases, with 17 bases lying between them. The CDR3 runs to 15 residues. Germline V lookup: CDR1 SGHRS, CDR2 YFSETQ. The CDR3 nucleotides read TGCGCCAGCAGGCCCCCAGGCGGGGAGCCCTACGAGCAGTACTTC. Its translation is CASRPPGGEPYEQYF.

This clonotype was picked up a small number of times. V and J are TRBV4-1 and TRBJ2-5; 8 positions match TRBD2. This CDR3 region has 14 residues. Germline CDR1 MGHRA, CDR2 YSYEKL. V shed 4 bases and J 4 bases; nucleotides not matched to a gene: 5. CDR3 sequence: CASSLPGLGETQYF. As DNA, the CDR3 is TGCGCCAGCAGCCTACCGGGACTAGGAGAGACCCAGTACTTC.

In this sample, this clonotype turned up a few times. The V gene is TRBV7-1, the J gene TRBJ1-5; D call uncertain. TRBV7-1 is noted as an ORF with a role that remains uncertain. V was pared by 8 bases and J by 6 bases, with 41 bases between. CDR3 length: 22 residues. Here the CDR3 reads CASLVQAFCPIEEPIYLQPQHF. Written as DNA, the CDR3 is TGTGCCAGCCTAGTTCAGGCCTTCTGCCCCATAGAAGAGCCCATATACCTTCAGCCCCAGCATTTT.

This chain joins TRBV5-1 and TRBJ1-1, with no clear D. Germline V gene data show CDR1 as SGHRS and CDR2 as YFSETQ. With 4 bases removed from V and 4 bases from J, the gap between germline ends came to 14 bases. CDR3 length equals 14 residues. The CDR3 sequence: CASSIDAASTEAFF. In DNA, the CDR3 is TGCGCCAGCAGCATCGACGCGGCCAGCACTGAAGCTTTCTTT.

This clonotype came up a few times. The rearrangement links TRBV20-1 to TRBJ1-5; D unclear. The CDR3 consists of 12 residues. Trimming took 6 bases from V and 7 from J, leaving 13 bases between them. Germline V CDR1 and CDR2: DFQATT, SNEGSKA (reference sequence). As DNA, the CDR3 is TGCAGTGCCGTCCGGGGAGCCCAGCCCCAGCATTTT. Its translation: CSAVRGAQPQHF.

This clonotype was seen only a few times. The CDR3 sequence: CASSQEVRQGADSTDTQYF. The CDR3 coding sequence is TGCGCCAGCAGCCAAGAGGTTCGACAGGGGGCAGATAGCACAGATACGCAGTATTTT. This chain joins TRBV4-3 and TRBJ2-3; TRBD1 aligns across 10 bases. The V segment lost 0 bases and the J segment 0 bases; nucleotides outside the gene matches: 9. CDR1 is LGHNA, CDR2 YSLEER, per germline. The CDR3 loop spans 19 amino acids.

This clonotype was detected only a few times. J is TRBJ1-4 and V is TRBV7-2, with D perhaps matching TRBD1 (6 bases). This CDR3 is 16 amino acids long. The germline V and J ends were trimmed by 4 bases and 7 bases, with 19 bases remaining between them. Germline CDR1 reads SGHTA; CDR2 reads FQGNSA. CDR3 bases: TGTGCCAGCAGCTGGAGCAGGGGTGGAGGGGTTGAAAAACTGTTTTTT. Residues: CASSWSRGGGVEKLFF.

This rearrangement joins TRBV30 to TRBJ2-1, with 8 bases matching TRBD1. V gave up 0 bases and J gave up 8 bases; unmatched junction bases: 12. CDR3 length: 16 amino acids. Germline values: CDR1 GTSNPN, CDR2 SVGIG (reference sequence). The CDR3 here is CAWSVRGQGVPDEQFF. The CDR3 coding sequence is TGTGCCTGGAGTGTACGAGGACAGGGAGTTCCGGATGAGCAGTTCTTC.

The rearrangement joins TRBV29-1 to TRBJ1-1; TRBD1 is a possible D gene (6 bases). Germline-derived CDR1 and CDR2 are SQVTM and ANQGSEA. This CDR3 is 13 amino acids long. The CDR3 DNA reads as TGCAGAATGCAGGGGTTTAGGTGTACTGAAGCTTTCTTT. Encoded protein: CRMQGFRCTEAFF.

This clonotype was counted ten times or more. The chain combines TRBV4-2 with TRBJ2-2; 9 nucleotides line up with TRBD2. Germline V gene lookup returns CDR1 LGHNA and CDR2 YNFKEQ. The length of the CDR3 is 18 residues. V shed 0 bases, J shed 5 bases, and the junction held 10 bases outside the gene matches. The CDR3 DNA reads TGTGCCAGCAGCCAAGATGGCGGGGGGGCTGGGAGGACCGGGGAGCTGTTTTTT. Encoded protein: CASSQDGGGAGRTGELFF.

The genes are TRBV6-1 and TRBJ2-7; no definite D call. CDR3 length equals 12 residues. Germline V gene data show CDR1 as MNHNS and CDR2 as SASEGT. Between the trimmed V and J ends, which lost 6 bases and 0 bases, there was a span of 6 bases. CDR3 DNA sequence: TGTGCCAGCAGCCAGAACTCCTACGAGCAGTACTTC. Its protein is CASSQNSYEQYF.

The chain joins TRBV7-2 to TRBJ2-3; D might be TRBD1 (8 bases). V was shortened by 8 bases and J by 4 bases, with 13 bases between the two germline ends. The CDR3 extends over 13 amino acids. Germline V gives CDR1 SGHTA, CDR2 FQGNSA. The CDR3 region has the DNA TGTGCCAGCCTACAGGGGGGGGCAGATACGCAGTATTTT. Translating gives CASLQGGADTQYF.

This clonotype was seen a few times. The genes are TRBV5-1 and TRBJ2-6, with TRBD2 as a possible D gene (5 bases). V lost 0 bases to trimming and J lost 0 bases, with 19 bases between them. Germline CDR1 is SGHRS and CDR2 is YFSETQ. This CDR3 comprises 20 residues. The DNA of the CDR3 is TGCGCCAGCAGCTTGGGAGGGAGACGGAGCTATTTCTCTGGGGCCAACGTCCTGACTTTC. Its protein product is CASSLGGRRSYFSGANVLTF.

This clonotype came up a few times. The chain employs TRBV7-6 and TRBJ2-3; the D gene could be TRBD1 or TRBD2 (5 bases each). The ends were cut back, 5 bases at V and 0 bases at J, with 12 bases in the middle. This CDR3 region has 15 residues. The germline V gene has CDR1 SGHVS and CDR2 FNYEAQ. The CDR3 is CASSAGTYSTDTQYF. The DNA for the CDR3 is TGTGCCAGCAGCGCAGGGACGTATAGCACAGATACGCAGTATTTT.